This entry lists 6 T cell receptor beta chains sequenced from one sample in a study of T cells in Graves' hyperthyroidism and ophthalmopathy. RNA transcripts provided the source from which TCR beta CDR3 regions were amplified. The HTBI primer set drove a first-round RT-PCR of the TCR CDR3. TCRdb called the multiplex PCR reads again in MiXCR, with one record for every CDR3 protein. The table lists around 690,000 distinct CDR3 sequences, roughly a sixth of them singletons. Sequences were obtained from blood. These receptors were taken from a man aged 50 to 59 with Graves' hyperthyroidism.

The chain joins TRBV7-9 to TRBJ2-3, with D possibly matching TRBD2 (6 bases). V was shortened by 8 bases and J by 4 bases, with 10 bases between the two germline ends. The germline CDR1 and CDR2 sequences are SEHNR and FQNEAQ (reference sequence). CDR3 length equals 12 residues. The CDR3 DNA follows: TGTGCCAGCGGGGCGGGGTCAGATACGCAGTATTTT. It translates to CASGAGSDTQYF.

This clonotype was counted ten times or more. The genes are TRBV3-1 and TRBJ2-1; tentative D call: TRBD1 (5 bases). V was shortened by 1 base and J by 1 base, with 8 bases between the two germline ends. The CDR3 sequence is 15 residues long. Germline loops: CDR1 LGHDT, CDR2 YNNKEL (reference sequence). In DNA, the CDR3 is TGTGCCAGCAGCCAAGCAGGGCTTTCCTACAATGAGCAGTTCTTC. Translating it yields CASSQAGLSYNEQFF.

In its sample, this clonotype was seen a few times. The junction does not match germline at one end; this may be a read error. V gene TRBV20-1 combines with J gene TRBJ2-1; D gene uncertain. Germline loops: CDR1 DFQATT, CDR2 SNEGSKA (reference sequence). The CDR3 extends over 13 amino acids. The CDR3 spells CSARQASYSEQFF. In DNA form, the CDR3 reads TGCAGTGCTAGACAGGCCTCCTACAGTGAGCAGTTCTTC.

In this sample, this clonotype turned up many times. The genes are TRBV7-3 and TRBJ2-1, with TRBD2 matching 12 bases. Germline CDR1 is SGHTA and CDR2 is FQGTGA. The CDR3 has 16 amino acids. The ends lost 5 bases at V and 7 bases at J; junction bases unmatched: 9. CDR3 coding DNA: TGTGCCAGCAGCCCGCTCGGTGGACTAGCGGGAAATGAGCAGTTCTTC. Translating it yields CASSPLGGLAGNEQFF.

In its sample, this clonotype was seen a few times. The chain has TRBV12-3 or TRBV12-4 and TRBJ2-7; weak D call: TRBD2 (6 bases). The CDR3 consists of 14 residues. The V end was cut by 2 bases, the J end by 3 bases, with 11 bases between. CDR3 region: CASSLRRVGYEQYF. CDR3 bases: TGTGCCAGCAGTTTAAGGAGGGTCGGCTACGAGCAGTACTTC.

This clonotype was recorded many times. The chain carries TRBV6-5 and TRBJ2-7, with D maybe TRBD1 (6 bases). The CDR3 is 14 residues long. CDR1 MNHEY and CDR2 SVGAGI come from the germline V gene. V dropped 3 bases and J dropped 3 bases, with 12 bases sitting between them. DNA of the CDR3: TGTGCCAGCAGTTATAACAGGGCTGGCTACGAGCAGTACTTC. Its protein product is CASSYNRAGYEQYF.